Detailed here is one T cell receptor (beta chain). Its antigen is undetermined. MiXCR, run by TCRdb on the reads, gives a single entry per CDR3 protein. The repertoire includes fewer than 300,000 distinct CDR3 sequences, 20% to 30% of them detected once, and about 15% sits in the top ten. This entry belongs to a study of T cell repertoires in cytomegalovirus infection. About the research overall: Indications of both CMV infection and matching HLA type were provided by public TCR beta signatures.

The ends lost 5 bases at V and 0 bases at J; junction bases unmatched: 6. Germline-derived CDR1 and CDR2 are SGHVS and FQNEAQ. The CDR3 extends over 16 amino acids. Study conclusions and caveats: There were HLA-C-restricted CMV-specific TCR beta clonotypes dominating the ex vivo response. Carriage of CMV together with the relevant HLA was identifiable through cumulative public TCR beta family frequency.

Sequenced: PBMCs. The sequence was obtained from a human donor in good health (CMV status not recorded). Some clones in this sample may be carry-over from other donors' samples. The rearrangement joins TRBV7-8 to TRBJ2-7; 11 bases agree with TRBD2. The CDR3 is CASSRGLAASSYEQYF. The CDR3 DNA reads as TGTGCCAGCAGCAGGGGACTAGCGGCCTCCTCCTACGAGCAGTACTTC.